One sample yielded the 27 T cell receptor beta chains listed below, sequenced in a study of beta chain features in type 1 diabetes. The study reverse transcribed the entire isolated RNA, so it sequenced expressed TCRB transcripts. TCRdb's table, derived via immunoSEQ multiplex PCR, lists solely in-frame clones and lacks some. Found here are 140,000 to 150,000 clones, around 50% of them singletons; the top ten hold around 0.39%. Sequenced material: Tregs from blood. All receptors come from a young man in good health.

This rearrangement joins TRBV7-2 to TRBJ1-2; TRBD1 is a possible D gene (6 bases). V gave up 2 bases and J gave up 3 bases, with 10 bases separating them. This CDR3 comprises 14 residues. The germline CDR1 and CDR2 sequences are SGHTA and FQGNSA. CDR3 sequence reads: CASSLSQGYYGYTF. CDR3 coding DNA: TGTGCCAGCAGCTTAAGCCAGGGGTACTATGGCTACACCTTC.

The chain joins TRBV7-2 to TRBJ2-3, with TRBD2 matching 9 bases. After removal of 4 bases from V and 4 bases from J, the junction contained 6 bases not matched to a gene. The CDR3 extends over 15 amino acids. Germline CDR1 is SGHTA and CDR2 is FQGNSA. The CDR3 sequence is CASSSVAGVADTQYF. Written as DNA, the CDR3 is TGTGCCAGCAGCTCCGTAGCGGGAGTTGCAGATACGCAGTATTTT.

The chain recombines TRBV9 with TRBJ2-2; TRBD2 might be the D (5 bases). Trimming removed 7 bases at V and 7 bases at J, with 14 bases between. The CDR3 consists of 13 residues. Germline CDR1 is SGDLS and CDR2 is YYNGEE. In nucleotides, the CDR3 is TGTGCCAGCGGAGGCGACCCAGGCGGGGAGCTGTTTTTT. This translates into CASGGDPGGELFF.

The chain is built from TRBV9 and TRBJ1-1, with D tentatively TRBD1 (6 bases). Trimming removed 0 bases from V and 1 base from J, with 19 bases in between. Germline V gene sequence: CDR1 SGDLS, CDR2 YYNGEE. CDR3 size: 18 residues. In DNA form, the CDR3 reads TGTGCCAGCAGCGTAGCGGGTGGGGGCAGGACGACGAACACTGAAGCTTTCTTT. Translating it yields CASSVAGGGRTTNTEAFF.

The chain couples TRBV19 to TRBJ2-1; TRBD2 matches at 11 bases. Germline loops: CDR1 LNHDA, CDR2 SQIVND (reference sequence). The CDR3 length is 15 residues. V lost 5 bases, J lost 9 bases, and 9 bases stayed unmatched. CDR3 DNA sequence: TGTGCCAGTAGTCGGCCTAGCGGGGGGAGAGGTGAGCAGTTCTTC. Translating it yields CASSRPSGGRGEQFF.

This sequence joins TRBV5-1 and TRBJ1-5, with unresolved D. Looked up from germline, CDR1 is SGHRS and CDR2 is YFSETQ. CDR3 length equals 13 residues. Deletions cut 0 bases from V and 4 bases from J, with 5 bases between. CDR3 in DNA: TGCGCCAGCAGCTTGGCCCCGAATCAGCCCCAGCATTTT. Its protein is CASSLAPNQPQHF. The whole variable domain, remainder taken from reference TRBV5-1 and TRBJ1-5, is KAGVTQTPRYLIKTRGQQVTLSCSPISGHRSVSWYQQTPGQGLQFLFEYFSETQRNKGNFPGRFSGRQFSNSRSEMNVSTLELGDSALYLCASSLAPNQPQHFGDGTRLSIL.

The rearrangement joins TRBV7-2 to TRBJ1-5; 7 bases agree with TRBD1. CDR3 length equals 15 residues. Per the germline V gene, CDR1 is SGHTA and CDR2 is FQGNSA. The V and J ends lost 5 bases and 6 bases, in that order; junction bases with no gene match: 10. CDR3: CASSPQRQGGQPQHF. The CDR3 nucleotides read TGTGCCAGCAGCCCACAAAGACAGGGAGGTCAGCCCCAGCATTTT.

The CDR3 loop is CASSLVGTGSYEQYF. Written as DNA, the CDR3 is TGTGCCAGCAGCTTGGTTGGGACAGGGAGTTACGAGCAGTACTTC. The rearrangement uses TRBV5-4 and TRBJ2-7; 9 nucleotides match TRBD1. V lost 0 bases, J lost 4 bases, and 5 bases stayed unmatched. This CDR3 region has 15 residues. CDR1 is SGHNT, CDR2 YYREEE, per germline (reference sequence).

V usage is TRBV27 and J usage is TRBJ2-5; 8 bases match TRBD2. From germline, CDR1 is MNHEY and CDR2 SMNVEV (reference sequence). The CDR3 runs 13 residues. V shed 8 bases, J shed 4 bases, and the junction held 6 bases outside the gene matches. As DNA, the CDR3 is TGTGCCAGCTCCGGACTAGCTGTAGAGACCCAGTACTTC. Encoded protein: CASSGLAVETQYF.

The chain is built from TRBV7-8 and TRBJ2-5, with 7 bases fitting TRBD2. The CDR3 runs to 13 residues. Germline values: CDR1 SGHVS, CDR2 FQNEAQ. V gave up 10 bases and J gave up 4 bases; unmatched junction bases: 9. The CDR3 sequence is CATGGGVGETQYF. The DNA for the CDR3 is TGTGCCACCGGTGGGGGGGTGGGAGAGACCCAGTACTTC.

A few counts support this clone. This chain uses TRBV7-6 with TRBJ2-1; D not certain. The CDR3 consists of 13 residues. CDR1 is SGHVS and CDR2 is FNYEAQ in the germline V gene. The V gene lost 5 bases and the J gene lost 5 bases, with 10 bases spanning the gap. The CDR3 sequence: CASSLSHNNEQFF. The CDR3 nucleotides read TGTGCCAGCAGCCTGTCACACAACAATGAGCAGTTCTTC.

The rearrangement links TRBV5-8 to TRBJ1-2, with TRBD1 identical over 8 bases. The CDR3 spans 17 residues. Per the germline V gene, CDR1 is SGHTS and CDR2 is YDEGEE. The V and J ends lost 4 bases and 2 bases, in that order; junction bases with no gene match: 13. This CDR3 is CASSGIRRTGRNYGYTF. The CDR3 DNA reads as TGTGCCAGCAGCGGCATCCGAAGGACAGGGAGGAACTATGGCTACACCTTC. Together with reference TRBV5-8 and TRBJ1-2, the CDR3 gives the full variable domain: EAGVTQSPTHLIKTRGQQATLRCSPISGHTSVYWYQQALGLGLQFLLWYDEGEERNRGNFPPRFSGRQFPNYSSELNVNALELEDSALYLCASSGIRRTGRNYGYTFGSGTRLTVV.

This rearrangement joins TRBV7-9 to TRBJ2-2; D call uncertain. V lost 5 bases and J lost 3, with 7 bases in between. Germline CDR1 reads SEHNR; CDR2 reads FQNEAQ (reference sequence). This CDR3 has 13 residues. As DNA, the CDR3 is TGTGCCAGCAGCCAATCCCACACCGGGGAGCTGTTTTTT. This encodes CASSQSHTGELFF.

In this sample, this clone turned up a few times. The CDR3 DNA follows: TGTGCCAGCTCACTGCGGGACGGCTACACCTTC. Amino acids: CASSLRDGYTF. This chain connects TRBV18 to TRBJ1-2, with a possible D match to TRBD1 (5 bases). The CDR3 loop spans 11 amino acids. CDR1 is KGHSH, CDR2 LQKENI, per germline. V lost 4 bases, J lost 8 bases, and 8 bases lay in between. Together with reference TRBV18 and TRBJ1-2, the CDR3 gives the full variable domain: NAGVMQNPRHLVRRRGQEARLRCSPMKGHSHVYWYRQLPEEGLKFMVYLQKENIIDESGMPKERFSAEFPKEGPSILRIQQVVRGDSAAYFCASSLRDGYTFGSGTRLTVV.

The chain uses TRBV28 and TRBJ2-3; 8 nucleotides agree with TRBD2. In germline, CDR1 is MDHEN, CDR2 SYDVKM. J gave up 0 bases and V 5 bases, and 22 bases lay outside the gene matches. The CDR3 totals 21 residues. CDR3 protein: CASSLTLGVAGGRKSTDTQYF. The CDR3 DNA sequence: TGTGCCAGCAGTCTCACCCTAGGAGTGGCGGGGGGCCGGAAAAGCACAGATACGCAGTATTTT.

The rearrangement joins TRBV15 to TRBJ1-2; 10 bases map to TRBD1. The trim removed 9 bases at V and 6 bases at J, leaving 10 bases unmatched. The CDR3 is 14 residues long. Germline values: CDR1 LNHNV, CDR2 YYDKDF (reference sequence). This CDR3 reads CATKRQGAADGYTF. CDR3 in DNA: TGTGCCACTAAGCGACAGGGGGCTGCGGATGGCTACACCTTC.

The rearrangement joins TRBV30 to TRBJ2-3; TRBD2 matches 9 bases. V lost 2 bases to trimming and J lost 3 bases; unmatched junction nucleotides: 9. CDR1 and CDR2 (germline): GTSNPN, SVGIG (reference sequence). The CDR3 totals 16 residues. CDR3: CAWSSRLAGLTDTQYF. CDR3 bases: TGTGCCTGGAGTAGCCGGCTAGCGGGGTTAACAGATACGCAGTATTTT.

The chain employs TRBV2 and TRBJ1-2; 8 bases match TRBD1. The CDR3 consists of 13 residues. Looked up from germline, CDR1 is SNHLY and CDR2 is FYNNEI. Trimming removed 7 bases from V and 8 bases from J; junction bases left unmatched: 9. CDR3 residues: CASTGTGGGGYTF. As DNA, the CDR3 is TGTGCCAGCACCGGGACAGGCGGCGGGGGCTACACCTTC.

J is TRBJ1-6 and V is TRBV6-6, with D hard to call. With 6 bases removed from V and 9 bases from J, the gap between germline ends came to 9 bases. The germline V gene encodes CDR1 MNHNY and CDR2 SVGAGI (reference sequence). The CDR3 runs to 12 residues. CDR3 sequence: CASSALASPLHF. The CDR3 DNA is TGTGCCAGCAGCGCACTAGCTTCACCCCTCCACTTT.

This clone was detected a few times. The chain employs TRBV4-3 and TRBJ2-1, with D maybe TRBD1 (6 bases). Trimming took off 4 bases at V and 7 bases at J, with 23 bases between the two ends. The CDR3 is made up of 17 amino acids. CDR1 is LGHNA and CDR2 is YSLEER in the germline V gene. CDR3 in amino acids: CASSPGDTGKKVNEQFF. CDR3 nucleotide sequence: TGCGCCAGCAGCCCAGGAGACACAGGGAAGAAGGTTAATGAGCAGTTCTTC.

This clone has a handful of counts. CDR3 region: CAEVTIGANVLTF. Here the CDR3 DNA reads TGTGCCGAGGTTACGATCGGGGCCAACGTCCTGACTTTC. The chain recombines TRBV30 with TRBJ2-6; D gene ambiguous. The CDR3 covers 13 residues. The V end lost 8 bases, the J end lost 4 bases, and 12 bases lay between the germline ends. The V gene's germline CDR1 is GTSNPN and CDR2 SVGIG (reference sequence).

This clone was seen more than once but under ten times. This chain connects TRBV19 to TRBJ1-5; D possibly corresponds to TRBD1 (5 bases). Germline values: CDR1 LNHDA, CDR2 SQIVND (reference sequence). The CDR3 covers 13 residues. Trimming took 8 bases from V and 6 from J, leaving 14 bases between them. The CDR3 sequence: CASQQGIAQPQHF. CDR3 DNA sequence: TGTGCCAGTCAGCAGGGTATCGCTCAGCCCCAGCATTTT.

The chain links TRBV7-9 to TRBJ2-7, with 7 bases fitting TRBD1. Losses at the gene ends were 1 base for V and 3 bases for J; bases not matched to a gene: 6. Per the germline V gene, CDR1 is SEHNR and CDR2 is FQNEAQ (reference sequence). The CDR3 is 15 residues long. This CDR3 is CASSLGGQLGYEQYF. DNA for the CDR3: TGTGCCAGCAGCTTAGGGGGACAGCTGGGCTACGAGCAGTACTTC.

The chain uses TRBV4-2 and TRBJ2-1, with 8 nucleotides matching TRBD2. CDR3 length: 15 amino acids. V lost 1 base and J lost 10; bases outside the gene matches: 9. Germline V gives CDR1 LGHNA, CDR2 YNFKEQ. This CDR3 reads CASSQGWRGEGEQFF. The CDR3 coding sequence is TGTGCCAGCAGCCAAGGCTGGCGGGGGGAAGGGGAGCAGTTCTTC.

The V call is TRBV7-8, the J call TRBJ2-7; perhaps TRBD2 as D (6 bases). Trimming took off 2 bases at V and 0 bases at J, with 14 bases between the two ends. The germline V gene encodes CDR1 SGHVS and CDR2 FQNEAQ. The CDR3 covers 16 residues. The CDR3 nucleotides are TGTGCCAGCAGCTTACTTGGGACTTTCAGCTCCTACGAGCAGTACTTC. Protein sequence: CASSLLGTFSSYEQYF.

The CDR3 loop is CASSQSVGGRFYEQYF. CDR3 coding DNA: TGTGCCAGCAGCCAATCGGTTGGCGGGAGGTTCTACGAGCAGTACTTC. The rearrangement joins TRBV14 to TRBJ2-7; 8 bases are shared with TRBD2. This CDR3 region has 16 residues. Germline V gives CDR1 SGHDN, CDR2 FVKESK. J was trimmed by 3 bases and V by 2 bases; bases with no gene match: 9.

This clone was counted a few times. This chain connects TRBV7-2 to TRBJ2-7, with 11 bases aligning to TRBD1. CDR1 SGHTA and CDR2 FQGNSA come from the germline V gene. The CDR3 runs 15 residues. With V trimmed by 5 bases and J by 5 bases, 8 bases remained unmatched. The chain's CDR3 is CASSRGQGARNEQYF. The DNA for the CDR3 is TGTGCCAGCAGCCGCGGACAGGGGGCGCGCAACGAGCAGTACTTC.